The present TCR beta chain was sequenced within a study of T cell changes during pregnancy in multiple sclerosis. TCRdb's table, derived via immunoSEQ multiplex PCR, lists solely in-frame clones and lacks some. The repertoire includes fewer than 50,000 clones, around 91% of them detected once, and under 0.75% sits in the top ten. CDR1 is KGHSH, CDR2 LQKENI, per germline. The CDR3 has 13 amino acids. V was shortened by 5 bases and J by 0 bases, with 7 bases between the two germline ends. This rearrangement joins TRBV18 to TRBJ1-1; D gene uncertain. Sample: CD4+ T cells from peripheral blood mononuclear cells, taken in the second trimester of pregnancy. The sequence came from a female donor in good health, enrolled as a control in a pregnancy study. CDR3 bases: TGTGCCAGCTCATATGAGCTGAACACTGAAGCTTTCTTT. Encoded protein: CASSYELNTEAFF.